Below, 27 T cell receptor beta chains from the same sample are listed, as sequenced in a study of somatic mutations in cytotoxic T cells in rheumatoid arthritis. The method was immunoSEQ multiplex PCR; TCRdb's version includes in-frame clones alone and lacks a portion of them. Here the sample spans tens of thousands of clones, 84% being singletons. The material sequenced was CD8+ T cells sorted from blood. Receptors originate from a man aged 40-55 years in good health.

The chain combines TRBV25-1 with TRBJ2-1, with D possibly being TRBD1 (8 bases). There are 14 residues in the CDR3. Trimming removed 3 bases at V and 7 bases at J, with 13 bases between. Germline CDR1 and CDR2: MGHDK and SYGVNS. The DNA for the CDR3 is TGTGCCAGCAGTGATGACAGGGGAGGGAATGAGCAGTTCTTC. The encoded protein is CASSDDRGGNEQFF.

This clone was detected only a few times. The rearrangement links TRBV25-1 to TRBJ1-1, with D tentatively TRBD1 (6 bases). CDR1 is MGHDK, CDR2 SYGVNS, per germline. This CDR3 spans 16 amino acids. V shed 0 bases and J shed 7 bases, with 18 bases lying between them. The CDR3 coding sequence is TGTGCCAGCAGTGAATACAGCGGGACACCCGGGGATGAAGCTTTCTTT. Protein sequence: CASSEYSGTPGDEAFF.

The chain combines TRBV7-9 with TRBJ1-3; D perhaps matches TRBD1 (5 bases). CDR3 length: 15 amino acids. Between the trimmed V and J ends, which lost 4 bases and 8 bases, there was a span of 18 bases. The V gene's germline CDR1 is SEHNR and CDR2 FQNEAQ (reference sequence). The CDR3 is CASSSPGGSVDTIYF. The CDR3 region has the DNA TGTGCCAGCAGCTCGCCCGGGGGGTCAGTGGACACCATATATTTT.

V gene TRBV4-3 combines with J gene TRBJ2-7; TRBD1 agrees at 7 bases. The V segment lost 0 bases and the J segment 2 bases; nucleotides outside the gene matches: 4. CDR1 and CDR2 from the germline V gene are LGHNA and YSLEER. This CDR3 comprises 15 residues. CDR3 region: CASSQESQGAYEQYF. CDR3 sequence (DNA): TGCGCCAGCAGCCAAGAAAGCCAGGGGGCCTACGAGCAGTACTTC.

Here the CDR3 reads CASTPWEAYEQYF. The DNA of the CDR3 is TGTGCCAGCACCCCCTGGGAGGCCTACGAGCAGTACTTC. The gene calls are TRBV28 and TRBJ2-7; D might be TRBD2 (6 bases). CDR3 length: 13 amino acids. CDR1 MDHEN and CDR2 SYDVKM come from the germline V gene. Trimming pared 7 bases from V and 2 bases from J, leaving 12 bases between.

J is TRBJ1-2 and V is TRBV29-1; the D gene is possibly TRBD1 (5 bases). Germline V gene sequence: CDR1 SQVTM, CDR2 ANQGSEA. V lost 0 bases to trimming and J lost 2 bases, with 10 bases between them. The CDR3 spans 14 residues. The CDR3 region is CSVEDQEGNYGYTF. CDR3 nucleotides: TGCAGCGTTGAAGATCAGGAGGGGAACTATGGCTACACCTTC.

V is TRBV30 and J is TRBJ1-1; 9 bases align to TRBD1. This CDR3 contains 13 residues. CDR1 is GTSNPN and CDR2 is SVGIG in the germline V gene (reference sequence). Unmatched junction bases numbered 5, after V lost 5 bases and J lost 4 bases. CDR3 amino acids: CAWEGQGRTEAFF. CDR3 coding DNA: TGTGCCTGGGAGGGACAGGGTCGCACTGAAGCTTTCTTT.

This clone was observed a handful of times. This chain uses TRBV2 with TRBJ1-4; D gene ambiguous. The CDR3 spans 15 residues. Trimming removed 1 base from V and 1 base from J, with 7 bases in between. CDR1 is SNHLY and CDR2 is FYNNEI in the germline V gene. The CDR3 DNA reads TGTGCCAGCAGTGAAGGCGGCAGAACTAATGAAAAACTGTTTTTT. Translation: CASSEGGRTNEKLFF. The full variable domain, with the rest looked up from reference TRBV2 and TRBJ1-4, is EPEVTQTPSHQVTQMGQEVILRCVPISNHLYFYWYRQILGQKVEFLVSFYNNEISEKSEIFDDQFSVERPDGSNFTLKIRSTKLEDSAMYFCASSEGGRTNEKLFFGSGTQLSVL.

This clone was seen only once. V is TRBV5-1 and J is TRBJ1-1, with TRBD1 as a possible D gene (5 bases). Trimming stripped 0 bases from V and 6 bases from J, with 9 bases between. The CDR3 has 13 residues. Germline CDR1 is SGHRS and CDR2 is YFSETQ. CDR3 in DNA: TGCGCCAGCAGCTTGGCAGGGCGGGCTGAAGCTTTCTTT. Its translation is CASSLAGRAEAFF.

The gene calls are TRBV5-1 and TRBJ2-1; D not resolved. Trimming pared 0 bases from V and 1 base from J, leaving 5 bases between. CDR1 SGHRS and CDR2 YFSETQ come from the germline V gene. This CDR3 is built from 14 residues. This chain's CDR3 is CASSLEQSYNEQFF. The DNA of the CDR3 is TGCGCCAGCAGCTTGGAGCAGTCCTACAATGAGCAGTTCTTC. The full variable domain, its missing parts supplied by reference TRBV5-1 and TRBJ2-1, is KAGVTQTPRYLIKTRGQQVTLSCSPISGHRSVSWYQQTPGQGLQFLFEYFSETQRNKGNFPGRFSGRQFSNSRSEMNVSTLELGDSALYLCASSLEQSYNEQFFGPGTRLTVL.

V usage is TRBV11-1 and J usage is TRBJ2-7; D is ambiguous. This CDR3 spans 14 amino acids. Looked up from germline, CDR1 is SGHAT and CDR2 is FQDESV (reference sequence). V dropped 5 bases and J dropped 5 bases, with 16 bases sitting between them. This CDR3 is CASSRTGPTDEQYF. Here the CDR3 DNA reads TGTGCCAGCAGCCGAACCGGGCCCACGGACGAGCAGTACTTC.

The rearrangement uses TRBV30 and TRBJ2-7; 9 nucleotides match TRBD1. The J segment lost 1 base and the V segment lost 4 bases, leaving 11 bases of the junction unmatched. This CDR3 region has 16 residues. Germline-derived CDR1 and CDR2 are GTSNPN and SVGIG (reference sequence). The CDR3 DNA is TGTGCCTGGACCCGCACAGGAGGGACAGGGTCCTACGAGCAGTACTTC. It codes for CAWTRTGGTGSYEQYF.

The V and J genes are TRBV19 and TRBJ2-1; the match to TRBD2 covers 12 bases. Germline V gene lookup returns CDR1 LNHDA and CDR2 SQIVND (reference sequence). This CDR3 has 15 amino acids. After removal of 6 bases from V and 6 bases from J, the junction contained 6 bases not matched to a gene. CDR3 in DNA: TGTGCCAGTAGACCTCTAGCGGGAGGGATCAATGAGCAGTTCTTC. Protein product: CASRPLAGGINEQFF.

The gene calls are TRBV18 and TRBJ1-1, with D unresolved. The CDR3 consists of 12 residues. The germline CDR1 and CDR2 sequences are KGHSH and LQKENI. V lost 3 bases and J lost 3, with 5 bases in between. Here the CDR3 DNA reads TGTGCCAGCTCACCTGGAGACACTGAAGCTTTCTTT. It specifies CASSPGDTEAFF.

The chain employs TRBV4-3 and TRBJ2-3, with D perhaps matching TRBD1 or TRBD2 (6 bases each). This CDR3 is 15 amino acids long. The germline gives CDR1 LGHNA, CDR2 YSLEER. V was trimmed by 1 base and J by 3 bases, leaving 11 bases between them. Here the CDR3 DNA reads TGCGCCAGCAGCCAAGCGCGGGGACAAACAGATACGCAGTATTTT. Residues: CASSQARGQTDTQYF.

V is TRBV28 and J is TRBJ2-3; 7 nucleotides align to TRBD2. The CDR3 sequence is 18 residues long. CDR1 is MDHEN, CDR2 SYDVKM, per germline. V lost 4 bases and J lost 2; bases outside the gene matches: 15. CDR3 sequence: CASSYRREEEGPTDTQYF. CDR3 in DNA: TGTGCCAGCAGTTACCGCCGGGAGGAGGAGGGTCCCACAGATACGCAGTATTTT.

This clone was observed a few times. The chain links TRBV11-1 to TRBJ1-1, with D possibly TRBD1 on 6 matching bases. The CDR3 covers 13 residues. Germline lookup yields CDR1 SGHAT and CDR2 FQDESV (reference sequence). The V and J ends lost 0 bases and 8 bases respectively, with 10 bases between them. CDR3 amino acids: CASSLAGGAEAFF. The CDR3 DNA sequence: TGTGCCAGCAGCTTAGCTGGGGGGGCAGAAGCTTTCTTT.

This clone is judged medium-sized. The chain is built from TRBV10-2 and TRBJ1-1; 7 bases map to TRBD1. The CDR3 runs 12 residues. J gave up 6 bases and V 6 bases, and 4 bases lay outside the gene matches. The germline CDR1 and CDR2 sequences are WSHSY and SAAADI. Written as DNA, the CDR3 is TGCGCCAGCAGGACAGGGTACTCTGAAGCTTTCTTT. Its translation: CASRTGYSEAFF.

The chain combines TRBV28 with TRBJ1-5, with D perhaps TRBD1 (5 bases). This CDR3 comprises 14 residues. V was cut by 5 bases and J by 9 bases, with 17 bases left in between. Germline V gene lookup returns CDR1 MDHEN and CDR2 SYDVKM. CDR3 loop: CASSPVRGDGPQHF. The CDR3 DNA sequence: TGTGCCAGCAGTCCCGTAAGAGGGGATGGGCCCCAGCATTTT.

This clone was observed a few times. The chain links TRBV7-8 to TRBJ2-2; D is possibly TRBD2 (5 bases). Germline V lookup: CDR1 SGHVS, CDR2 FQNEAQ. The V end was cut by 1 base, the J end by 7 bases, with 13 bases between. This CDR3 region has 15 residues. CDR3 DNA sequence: TGTGCCAGCAGCTTAGGGGGAGAGGTCAGCGGGGAGCTGTTTTTT. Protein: CASSLGGEVSGELFF.

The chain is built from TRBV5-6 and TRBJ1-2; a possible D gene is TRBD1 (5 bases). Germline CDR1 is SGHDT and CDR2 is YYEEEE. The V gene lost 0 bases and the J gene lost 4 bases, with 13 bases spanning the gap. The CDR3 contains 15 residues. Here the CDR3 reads CASSLEEGGVYGYTF. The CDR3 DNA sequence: TGTGCCAGCAGCTTGGAAGAAGGAGGGGTCTATGGCTACACCTTC.

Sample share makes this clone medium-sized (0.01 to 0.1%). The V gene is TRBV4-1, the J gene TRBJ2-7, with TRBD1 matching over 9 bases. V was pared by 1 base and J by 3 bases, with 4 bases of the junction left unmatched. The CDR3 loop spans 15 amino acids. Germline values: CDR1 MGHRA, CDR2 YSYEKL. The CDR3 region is CASSQAGTGNYEQYF. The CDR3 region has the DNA TGCGCCAGCAGCCAAGCCGGGACAGGGAACTACGAGCAGTACTTC.

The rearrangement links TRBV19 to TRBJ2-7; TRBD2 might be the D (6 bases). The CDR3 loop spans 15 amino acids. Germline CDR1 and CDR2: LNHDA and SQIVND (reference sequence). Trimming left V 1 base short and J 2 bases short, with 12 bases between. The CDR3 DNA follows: TGTGCCAGTAGTATAGGGAGCGGAGGGCCCTACGAGCAGTACTTC. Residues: CASSIGSGGPYEQYF.

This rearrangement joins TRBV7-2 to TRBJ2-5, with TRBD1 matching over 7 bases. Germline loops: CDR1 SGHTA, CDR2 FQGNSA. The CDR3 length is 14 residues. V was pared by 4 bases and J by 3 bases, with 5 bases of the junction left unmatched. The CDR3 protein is CASSSTGIEETQYF. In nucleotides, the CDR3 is TGTGCCAGCAGCTCGACAGGGATTGAAGAGACCCAGTACTTC.

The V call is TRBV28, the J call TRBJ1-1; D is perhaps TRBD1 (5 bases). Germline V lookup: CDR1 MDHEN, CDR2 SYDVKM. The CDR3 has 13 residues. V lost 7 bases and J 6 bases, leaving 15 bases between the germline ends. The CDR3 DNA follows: TGTGCCAGCAATCGACCGGCCAGGGCTGAAGCTTTCTTT. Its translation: CASNRPARAEAFF.

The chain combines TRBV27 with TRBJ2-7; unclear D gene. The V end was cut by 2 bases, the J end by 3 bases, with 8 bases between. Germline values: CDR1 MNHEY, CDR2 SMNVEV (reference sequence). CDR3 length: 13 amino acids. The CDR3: CASSLKGGYEQYF. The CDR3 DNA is TGTGCCAGCAGTTTAAAGGGCGGCTACGAGCAGTACTTC.

The DNA for the CDR3 is TGTGCCAGCAGTTACTCAAACCGAGAAGCTTTCTTT. Translation gives CASSYSNREAFF. The rearrangement joins TRBV6-5 to TRBJ1-1; no clear D gene. From germline, CDR1 is MNHEY and CDR2 SVGAGI. Trimming pared 0 bases from V and 8 bases from J, leaving 7 bases between. This CDR3 region has 12 residues.